This T cell receptor (beta chain) was profiled in a study of blood T cell repertoires in COVID-19 (dated by TCRdb to 2020 to 2021). As for the study more broadly: Samples covering the acute and convalescent phases of COVID-19 were provided by collaborators in the United States, Italy and Spain. The prospective study material was composed of cDNA or gDNA derived from T cells, B-cell-depleted T cells, or PBMCs. The dataset comprised deeply sampled blood TCRbeta repertoires from subjects exposed to, actively infected with, or recovered from COVID-19. A freely available public database, intended as a resource for researchers studying the immune response to SARS-CoV-2, is where the repertoires were released. The samples were drawn from the first 160 participants of the ongoing ImmuneRACE study and from 1,254 subjects provided by 6 global collaborators. Sample metadata almost always included a de-identified subject ID, COVID-19 status, age in years and sex. Where HLA class I and class II types were available, the types were taken from metadata supplied by the sample provider, not from assay-based typing.

Results and caveats for the whole study, not just this receptor: How much clinical and demographic metadata was included differed by source and by participant, and the metadata was provided uncurated.

Each collaborating institution followed its own protocols to collect whole blood in K2EDTA tubes. For TCRbeta analysis, collaborators shipped samples as frozen whole blood, isolated PBMCs, or DNA extracted from either of those sample types. With regard to this clone: No cognate antigen has been identified for it. There are no base qualities to consult, and no much larger clone falls within one base.

Reading from cysteine to phenylalanine, the CDR3 counts 13 amino acids. Here the CDR3 DNA is all that survives: 39 bases in frame from base 1. CDR1 and CDR2 were assigned from the germline V gene (reference sequence) as SGHNT and YYREEE. V sheds 0 bases and J sheds 5 bases, leaving 9 bases between their ends. The immunoSEQ Assay, a bias-controlled multiplex PCR, was used to amplify TCRbeta CDR3 regions from genomic DNA. In the source study's methods: Within the assay, amplification of reference gene primers was used to estimate how many nucleated cells each sample contained. To quantify the absolute abundance of each unique TCRbeta CDR3 rearrangement, sequence reads were collapsed and filtered. Productive Simpson clonality was computed per sample as the square root of Simpson's diversity index over productive rearrangements. Sourced from immuneACCESS, this table was stored by TCRdb with only in-frame sequences that have V and J called. A share of the clones is absent; for the studies checked, an unresolved V gene accounts for under half, and the remainder has no known explanation. V, J and clone size are those of that table, while D and trimming were read from the DNA. Here the sample has roughly 200,000 clones; roughly 86% occur a single time. The ten largest clones represent roughly 3% of the sample.

This clonotype was obtained from a man aged 55 to 70 with acute or convalescent COVID-19. This chain is built from TRBV5-4 and TRBJ2-7, with TRBD2 as a weak D call on 5 bases. The specimen was peripheral blood. Here the CDR3 is given as CASSLGSGDEQYF. The sequenced DNA is TGTGCCAGCAGCTTGGGGTCCGGGGACGAGCAGTACTTC.